The T cell receptor (beta chain) under discussion was sequenced for a study of vaccination and CD4 T cells after COVID-19. In the study overall: Convalescent patients had positive nasal swab PCR results for SARS-CoV-2. Disease was mild in 8 to 10 and severe in one. The cells were exposed to overlapping spike peptides originating from SARS-CoV-2, HCoV-NL63, HCoV-OC43 and HCoV-229E for stimulation. Every culture used as a control got a CEFX pool, an HIV-1 Nef pool, or no peptide.

Treatment defined: approximately nine-day PBMC culture with coronavirus spike peptide pools or control peptides (ViraFEST assay). ViraFEST enlarged antigen-specific T cell populations with peptide pools and afterwards sequenced TCRs. Researchers used the Oncomine TCR Beta short-read assay to sequence DNA from cultured CD4+ T cells. Each CDR3 protein is one row after TCRdb ran MiXCR on the PCR reads. This table has approximately 12,000 distinct CDR3 sequences, approximately 60% appearing once. Note on this clonotype: The antigen is not known.

The length of the CDR3 is 14 residues. CDR1 and CDR2 from the germline V gene are SNHLY and FYNNEI. Trimming took off 4 bases at V and 0 bases at J, with 4 bases between the two ends. Sequenced sample: CD4+ T cells from blood, cultured in vitro. The sequence derives from a human donor who had recovered from COVID-19. The J gene is TRBJ2-6, the V gene TRBV2; D not certain. CDR3 in DNA: TGTGCCAGCAGTGGGATCTCTGGGGCCAACGTCCTGACTTTC. This codes for CASSGISGANVLTF.